This passage covers 9 T cell receptor beta chains from one sample sequenced in a study of blood T cell repertoires in COVID-19. Here immunoSEQ multiplex PCR was the method, and the copy in TCRdb shows in-frame clones only, minus some. The repertoire includes some 90,000 clones, approximately 79% of them detected once, and 11% sits in the top ten. Input material: peripheral blood. All receptors come from an older man with active or convalescent COVID-19.

The chain recombines TRBV5-1 with TRBJ1-4; D is unresolved. The CDR3 consists of 13 residues. Germline lookup yields CDR1 SGHRS and CDR2 YFSETQ. Trimming removed 4 bases from V and 5 bases from J, with 9 bases in between. In DNA, the CDR3 is TGCGCCAGCAGCGGGCAGGAAAATGAAAAACTGTTTTTT. It is translated as CASSGQENEKLFF.

This rearrangement joins TRBV29-1 to TRBJ2-1; D ambiguous. V gave up 4 bases and J gave up 6 bases, with 7 bases separating them. The germline gives CDR1 SQVTM, CDR2 ANQGSEA. This CDR3 has 11 residues. The CDR3 here is CSVVQFNEQFF. The DNA of the CDR3 is TGCAGCGTTGTACAGTTCAATGAGCAGTTCTTC.

This chain uses TRBV11-3 with TRBJ2-6; D gene unclear. V was trimmed by 6 bases and J by 0 bases, leaving 9 bases between them. This CDR3 has 15 amino acids. The germline gives CDR1 SGHNT, CDR2 YENEEA. CDR3 sequence (DNA): TGTGCCAGCAGTCCTCCAGACTCTGGGGCCAACGTCCTGACTTTC. Encoded protein: CASSPPDSGANVLTF. The complete variable domain, with remaining parts taken from reference TRBV11-3 and TRBJ2-6, reads EAGVVQSPRYKIIEKKQPVAFWCNPISGHNTLYWYLQNLGQGPELLIRYENEEAVDDSQLPKDRFSAERLKGVDSTLKIQPAELGDSAVYLCASSPPDSGANVLTFGAGSRLTVL.

The J gene is TRBJ2-7, the V gene TRBV29-1; TRBD1 aligns across 10 bases. V lost 4 bases and J lost 0; bases outside the gene matches: 9. CDR1 and CDR2 from the germline V gene are SQVTM and ANQGSEA. The CDR3 is 16 residues long. CDR3 nucleotides: TGCAGCGTTGGATCCCCCGGGACAGGGGCCTCCTACGAGCAGTACTTC. This codes for CSVGSPGTGASYEQYF.

This rearrangement joins TRBV3-1 (or the pseudogene TRBV3-2) to TRBJ2-1; 7 bases match TRBD2. The V gene end was trimmed by 1 base and the J gene end by 9 bases; junction bases not matched to a gene: 12. CDR1 and CDR2 (germline): LGHDT, YNNKEL (reference sequence). The CDR3 has 16 residues. CDR3 nucleotide sequence: TGTGCCAGCAGCCAAGGTGCGGGGGTGGTTTGCGTTGAGCAGTTCTTC. It encodes CASSQGAGVVCVEQFF.

This clone was detected once. The chain links TRBV6-5 to TRBJ2-3; a possible D gene is TRBD2 (6 bases). CDR1 is MNHEY and CDR2 is SVGAGI in the germline V gene. Deletions cut 4 bases from V and 0 bases from J, with 14 bases between. CDR3 size: 16 residues. In DNA, the CDR3 is TGTGCCAGCAGTTCGGGAGTACTTACTAGCACAGATACGCAGTATTTT. Protein sequence: CASSSGVLTSTDTQYF.

This chain uses TRBV24-1 with TRBJ1-1; maybe TRBD1 (5 bases). The CDR3 spans 14 residues. CDR1 and CDR2 (germline): KGHDR, SFDVKD. Trimming took 8 bases from V and 0 from J, leaving 12 bases between them. In nucleotides, the CDR3 is TGTGCCACCAACAATGGGGCACTGAACACTGAAGCTTTCTTT. Translating it yields CATNNGALNTEAFF.

A single count supports this clone. V and J are TRBV18 and TRBJ1-2; TRBD1 aligns across 9 bases. Trimming cost V 4 bases and J 2 bases; bases outside gene matches: 11. CDR1 is KGHSH, CDR2 LQKENI, per germline. This CDR3 comprises 17 residues. CDR3 amino acids: CASSQTSGTGLNYGYTF. CDR3 sequence (DNA): TGTGCCAGCTCACAAACTTCCGGGACAGGGCTGAACTATGGCTACACCTTC.

The rearrangement joins TRBV7-8 to TRBJ2-5, with 7 bases lining up with TRBD1. Germline CDR1 is SGHVS and CDR2 is FQNEAQ. Trimming cost V 5 bases and J 7 bases; bases outside gene matches: 10. There are 14 residues in the CDR3. The CDR3 DNA is TGTGCCAGCAGCGCGAGACAGGGAAGAGGGACCCAGTACTTC. Protein: CASSARQGRGTQYF.